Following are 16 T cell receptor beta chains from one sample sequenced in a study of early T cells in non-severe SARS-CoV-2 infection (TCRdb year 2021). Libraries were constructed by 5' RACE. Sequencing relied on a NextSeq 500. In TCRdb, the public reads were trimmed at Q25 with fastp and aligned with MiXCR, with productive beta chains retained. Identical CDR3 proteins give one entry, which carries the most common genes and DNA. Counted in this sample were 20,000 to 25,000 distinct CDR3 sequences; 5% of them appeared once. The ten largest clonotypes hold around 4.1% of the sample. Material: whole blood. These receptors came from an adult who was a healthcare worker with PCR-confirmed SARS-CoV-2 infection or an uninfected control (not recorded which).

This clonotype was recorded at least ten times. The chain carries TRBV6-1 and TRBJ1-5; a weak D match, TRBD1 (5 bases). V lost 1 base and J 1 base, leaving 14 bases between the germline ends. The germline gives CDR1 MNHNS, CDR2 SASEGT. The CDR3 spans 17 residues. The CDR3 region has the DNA TGTGCCAGCAGTGAAGGACCGGGGGGAGGGAGCAATCAGCCCCAGCATTTT. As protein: CASSEGPGGGSNQPQHF.

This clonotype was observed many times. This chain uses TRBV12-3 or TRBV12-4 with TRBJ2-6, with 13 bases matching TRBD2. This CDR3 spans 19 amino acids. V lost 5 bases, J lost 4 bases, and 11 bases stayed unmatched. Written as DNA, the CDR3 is TGTGCCAGCAGTACCCTCGGACTAGCGGGGGCCAAGGGGGCCAACGTCCTGACTTTC. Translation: CASSTLGLAGAKGANVLTF.

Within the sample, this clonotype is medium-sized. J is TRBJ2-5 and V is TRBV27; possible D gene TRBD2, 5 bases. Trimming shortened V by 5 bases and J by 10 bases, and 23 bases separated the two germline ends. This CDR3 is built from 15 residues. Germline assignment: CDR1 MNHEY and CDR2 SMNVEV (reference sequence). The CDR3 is CASSPISGYPAGQYF. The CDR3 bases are TGTGCCAGCAGTCCCATCTCCGGGTACCCGGCGGGCCAGTACTTC.

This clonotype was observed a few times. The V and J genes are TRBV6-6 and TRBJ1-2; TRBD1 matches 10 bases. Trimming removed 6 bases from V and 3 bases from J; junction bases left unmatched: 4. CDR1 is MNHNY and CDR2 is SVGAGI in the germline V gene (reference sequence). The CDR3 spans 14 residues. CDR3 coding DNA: TGTGCCAGCAGCCAGACAGGGGGCGACTATGGCTACACCTTC. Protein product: CASSQTGGDYGYTF.

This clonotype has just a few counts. The CDR3 sequence: CASSEEAMNTEAFF. The CDR3 nucleotides are TGTGCCAGCAGTGAAGAGGCCATGAACACTGAAGCTTTCTTT. The chain joins TRBV2 to TRBJ1-1; no clear D gene. The CDR3 has 14 amino acids. Trimming cost V 1 base and J 0 bases, with 6 bases left between them. Germline V gene lookup returns CDR1 SNHLY and CDR2 FYNNEI.

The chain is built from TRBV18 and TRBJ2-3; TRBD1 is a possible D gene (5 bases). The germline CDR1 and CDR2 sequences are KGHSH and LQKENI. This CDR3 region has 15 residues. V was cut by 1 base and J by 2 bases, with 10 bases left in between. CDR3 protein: CASSPRQGNTDTQYF. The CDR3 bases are TGTGCCAGCTCACCACGCCAGGGCAACACAGATACGCAGTATTTT.

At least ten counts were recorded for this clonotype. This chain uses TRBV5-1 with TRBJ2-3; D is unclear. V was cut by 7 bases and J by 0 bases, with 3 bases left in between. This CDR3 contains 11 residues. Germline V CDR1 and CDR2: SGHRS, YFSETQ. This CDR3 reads CASRSTDTQYF. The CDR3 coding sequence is TGCGCCAGCCGAAGCACAGATACGCAGTATTTT.

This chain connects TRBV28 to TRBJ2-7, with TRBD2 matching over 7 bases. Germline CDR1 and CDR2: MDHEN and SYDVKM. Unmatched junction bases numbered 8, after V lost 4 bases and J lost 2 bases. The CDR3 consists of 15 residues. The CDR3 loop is CASSSTSSAAYEQYF. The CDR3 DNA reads TGTGCCAGCAGTTCGACTAGCTCGGCTGCCTACGAGCAGTACTTC.

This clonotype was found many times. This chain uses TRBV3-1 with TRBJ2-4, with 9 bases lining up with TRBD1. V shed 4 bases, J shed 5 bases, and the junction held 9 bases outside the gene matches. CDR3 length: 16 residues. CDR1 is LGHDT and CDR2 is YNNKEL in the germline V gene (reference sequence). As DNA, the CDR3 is TGTGCCAGCAGCCGTCTGGGACAGGGAAGCCAAAACATTCAGTACTTC. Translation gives CASSRLGQGSQNIQYF.

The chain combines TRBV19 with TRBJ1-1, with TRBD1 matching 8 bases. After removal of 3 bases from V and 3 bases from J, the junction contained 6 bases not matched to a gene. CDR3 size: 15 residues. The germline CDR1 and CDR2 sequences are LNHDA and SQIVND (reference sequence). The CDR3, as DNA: TGTGCCAGTAGTATTCCAGGGGGCCCGTACACTGAAGCTTTCTTT. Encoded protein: CASSIPGGPYTEAFF.

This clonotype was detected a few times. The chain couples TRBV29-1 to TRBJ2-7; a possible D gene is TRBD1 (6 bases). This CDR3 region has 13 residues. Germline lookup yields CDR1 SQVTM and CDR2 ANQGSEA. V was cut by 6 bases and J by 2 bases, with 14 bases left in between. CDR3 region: CSVPDSQTYEQYF. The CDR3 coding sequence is TGCAGCGTCCCGGACAGTCAAACCTACGAGCAGTACTTC.

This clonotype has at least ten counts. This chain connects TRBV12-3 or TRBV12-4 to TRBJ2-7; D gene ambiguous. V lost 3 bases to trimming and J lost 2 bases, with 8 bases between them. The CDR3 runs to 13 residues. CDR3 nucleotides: TGTGCCAGCAGTTTTGTCCAAACCTACGAGCAGTACTTC. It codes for CASSFVQTYEQYF.

In DNA, the CDR3 is TGTGCCAGCACCCGGGTGGGGACTAGCGGCTCCTACGAGCAGTACTTC. It codes for CASTRVGTSGSYEQYF. The V call is TRBV6-2 or TRBV6-3, the J call TRBJ2-7; 11 bases are shared with TRBD2. The CDR3 runs 16 residues. The junction had 8 bases not matched to a gene; V was cut back by 7 bases and J by 0 bases. Looked up from germline, CDR1 is MNHEY and CDR2 is SVGEGT.

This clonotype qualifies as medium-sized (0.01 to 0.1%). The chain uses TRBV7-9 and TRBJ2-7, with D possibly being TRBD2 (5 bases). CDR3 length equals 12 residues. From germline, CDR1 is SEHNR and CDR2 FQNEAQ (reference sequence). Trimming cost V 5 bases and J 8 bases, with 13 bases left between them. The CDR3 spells CASSLIRGKQYF. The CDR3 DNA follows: TGTGCCAGCAGCCTTATCAGAGGGAAGCAGTACTTC.

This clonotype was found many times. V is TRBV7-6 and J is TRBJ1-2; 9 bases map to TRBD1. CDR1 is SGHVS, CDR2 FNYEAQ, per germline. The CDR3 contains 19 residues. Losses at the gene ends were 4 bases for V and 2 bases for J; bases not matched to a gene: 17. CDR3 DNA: TGTGCCAGCAGCTACTATGGGGCGGACAGGGGACTCAGGAACTATGGCTACACCTTC. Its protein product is CASSYYGADRGLRNYGYTF.

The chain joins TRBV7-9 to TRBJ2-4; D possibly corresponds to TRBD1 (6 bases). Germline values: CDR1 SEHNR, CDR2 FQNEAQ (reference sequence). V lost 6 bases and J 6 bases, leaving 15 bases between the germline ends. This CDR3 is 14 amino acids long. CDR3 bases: TGTGCCAGCAGTAACCGGGACATACGAAACATTCAGTACTTC. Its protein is CASSNRDIRNIQYF.